A selection of T cell receptor beta chains follows, all from one sample in a study of response to subunit inactivated influenza vaccine. TCRdb processed the RT-PCR reads anew with MiXCR; each CDR3 protein has one entry. The sample carries roughly 650,000 distinct CDR3 sequences, 11% to 15% recorded once. This sample comprised PBMCs from blood, obtained less than 15 days before vaccination. These receptors all come from a man aged 45-65 years who received an inactivated influenza vaccine. The CDR3 runs from the conserved cysteine through the conserved F or W. D genes are given only for firm matches. Only part of the rows carry a size: once, few, many, or a class if the clone is expanded.

cdr3_nt cdr3_aa clone_size j_call cdr3_length v_call d_call
TGTGCCAGCAGCCCCAGTGCGGGAGCTTATGGCTACACCTTC CASSPSAGAYGYTF NA TRBJ1-2 14 TRBV11-2 NA
TGTGCCAGCAGCTTGGTACAGGGGACCGGGGAGCTGTTTTTT CASSLVQGTGELFF many TRBJ2-2 14 TRBV7-2 TRBD1
TGCAGTGCTAGAGATCCTAGCGGGAGCGGAATAATAAACATTCAGTACTTC CSARDPSGSGIINIQYF few TRBJ2-4 17 TRBV20-1 TRBD2
TGTGCCAGCAGCACGACTTCAAACGTGCTAGGCTACACCTTC CASSTTSNVLGYTF many TRBJ1-2 14 TRBV6-1 NA
TGTGCCAGTAGACGTCTTGGGGACGACTACAAAAACATTCAGTACTTC CASRRLGDDYKNIQYF NA TRBJ2-4 16 TRBV19 NA
TGTGCCAGCAGTTACTCACAGGGGACCTACGAGCAGTACTTC CASSYSQGTYEQYF NA TRBJ2-7 14 TRBV6-5 TRBD1
TGTGCCAGCAGTTTAAACAGGAACTATGGCTACACCTTC CASSLNRNYGYTF many TRBJ1-2 13 TRBV6-2/TRBV6-3 NA
TGTGCCAGCACCTTAGGGGACAGGGTCGGAGAAAAACTGTTTTTT CASTLGDRVGEKLFF NA TRBJ1-4 15 TRBV12-3/TRBV12-4 TRBD1
TGTGCCAGCGGAAGCACAGGGGCTCGCGAGCAGTACTTC CASGSTGAREQYF many TRBJ2-7 13 TRBV12-3/TRBV12-4 TRBD1
TGTGCCAGCAGCTTATCACTAGCGGGAGATAGCGAGCAGTACTTC CASSLSLAGDSEQYF NA TRBJ2-7 15 TRBV7-2 TRBD2
TGTGCCATCAGGGGGATCCTCGGGACAGGGAAGGACGAGCAGTACTTC CAIRGILGTGKDEQYF NA TRBJ2-7 16 TRBV10-3 TRBD1
TGTGCCAGCAGCTACGGACTAGCGGGAGGGTTTAGCACCTACGAGCAGTACTTC CASSYGLAGGFSTYEQYF few TRBJ2-7 18 TRBV11-1 TRBD2
TGTGCCAGCAGCTTAAAGGCAGGCCGTAACACCGGGGAGCTGTTTTTT CASSLKAGRNTGELFF NA TRBJ2-2 16 TRBV7-2 NA
TGTGCCAGCACCACAGCGGCTGAGGGCCAGCCCCAGCATTTT CASTTAAEGQPQHF NA TRBJ1-5 14 TRBV12-3/TRBV12-4 NA
TGTGCCACCGTACCTTATACCGGGGAGCTGTTTTTT CATVPYTGELFF NA TRBJ2-2 12 TRBV18 NA
TGTGCCAGCAGCACCCGGACAGGTGGAAACTATGGCTACACCTTC CASSTRTGGNYGYTF NA TRBJ1-2 15 TRBV9 TRBD1
TGCAGTCCGGGGCAGGGGATTGACTTC CSPGQGIDF NA TRBJ2-7 9 TRBV20-1 NA
TGTGCCAGCAGCCCCCTGGGACAGGGGGTGAAGCCCCAGCATTTT CASSPLGQGVKPQHF NA TRBJ1-5 15 TRBV3-1 TRBD1
TGTGCCAGCAGGCTCCGCGAAAGCTCCTACAATGAGCAGTTCTTC CASRLRESSYNEQFF many TRBJ2-1 15 TRBV12-3/TRBV12-4 NA
TGCAGTGCTAGAGGGCACGGTGTCGGGGGGACCTACAATGAGCAGTTCTTC CSARGHGVGGTYNEQFF few TRBJ2-1 17 TRBV20-1 TRBD2
TGTGCCAGCAGCGTAGGCGGAAGCACTACCTACGAGCAGTACTTC CASSVGGSTTYEQYF few TRBJ2-7 15 TRBV9 NA
TGCGCCAGCAGCTTGGGTACAGGGGCCGCGGGAGATACGCAGTATTTT CASSLGTGAAGDTQYF NA TRBJ2-3 16 TRBV5-1 TRBD1
TGTGCCAGCAGCGCCAGCTCTATCAGCTCCTACAATGAGCAGTTCTTC CASSASSISSYNEQFF NA TRBJ2-1 16 TRBV9 NA
TGTGCCAGCAGCTTAGTAGGGGGGTTGGGGGCAGATACGCAGTATTTT CASSLVGGLGADTQYF NA TRBJ2-3 16 TRBV7-2 NA